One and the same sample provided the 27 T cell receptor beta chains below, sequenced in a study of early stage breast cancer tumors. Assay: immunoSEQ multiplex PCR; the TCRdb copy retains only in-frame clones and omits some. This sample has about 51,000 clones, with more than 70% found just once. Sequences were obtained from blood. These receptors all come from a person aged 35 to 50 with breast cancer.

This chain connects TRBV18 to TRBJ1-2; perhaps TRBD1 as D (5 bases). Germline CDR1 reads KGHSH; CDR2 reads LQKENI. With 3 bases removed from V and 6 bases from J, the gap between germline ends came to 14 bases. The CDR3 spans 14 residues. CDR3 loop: CASSPRVDSHGYTF. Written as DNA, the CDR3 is TGTGCCAGCTCACCCAGGGTGGATTCTCATGGCTACACCTTC. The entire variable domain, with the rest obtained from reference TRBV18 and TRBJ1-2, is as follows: NAGVMQNPRHLVRRRGQEARLRCSPMKGHSHVYWYRQLPEEGLKFMVYLQKENIIDESGMPKERFSAEFPKEGPSILRIQQVVRGDSAAYFCASSPRVDSHGYTFGSGTRLTVV.

The chain's CDR3 is CASSPMAVSTDTQYF. The CDR3 DNA is TGTGCCAGCTCACCTATGGCAGTCAGCACAGATACGCAGTATTTT. The V gene is TRBV18, the J gene TRBJ2-3, with D uncertain. The length of the CDR3 is 15 residues. Germline-derived CDR1 and CDR2 are KGHSH and LQKENI. V dropped 3 bases and J dropped 0 bases, with 10 bases sitting between them.

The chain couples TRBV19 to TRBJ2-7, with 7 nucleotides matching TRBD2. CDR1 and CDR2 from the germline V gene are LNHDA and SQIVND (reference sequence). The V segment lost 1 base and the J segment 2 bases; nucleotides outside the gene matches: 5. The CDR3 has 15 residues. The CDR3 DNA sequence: TGTGCCAGTAGTATAGCGGGAGGAAAGCCCTACGAGCAGTACTTC. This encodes CASSIAGGKPYEQYF.

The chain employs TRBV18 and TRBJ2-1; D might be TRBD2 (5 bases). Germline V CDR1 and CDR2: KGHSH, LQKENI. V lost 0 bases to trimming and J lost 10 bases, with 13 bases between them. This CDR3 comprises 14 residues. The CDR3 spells CASSPPSPASEQFF. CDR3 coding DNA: TGTGCCAGCTCACCACCGTCCCCGGCTAGCGAGCAGTTCTTC.

The CDR3 DNA reads TGTGCCAGCAGTTCCCCGGGACTAGCGGGAGGGCCCTACAATGAGCAGTTCTTC. This encodes CASSSPGLAGGPYNEQFF. The J gene is TRBJ2-1, the V gene TRBV27; 16 nucleotides agree with TRBD2. Germline CDR1 MNHEY, CDR2 SMNVEV (reference sequence). The CDR3 extends over 18 amino acids. The V segment lost 4 bases and the J segment 2 bases; nucleotides outside the gene matches: 5.

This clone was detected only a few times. The CDR3 nucleotides read TGTGCCAGCGCGACCGGGGTAACTGGTAACTATGGCTACACCTTC. Its translation is CASATGVTGNYGYTF. V is TRBV19 and J is TRBJ1-2; no clear D. V was shortened by 9 bases and J by 1 base, with 18 bases between the two germline ends. CDR1 is LNHDA and CDR2 is SQIVND in the germline V gene (reference sequence). The length of the CDR3 is 15 residues. The full variable domain, with the rest looked up from reference TRBV19 and TRBJ1-2, is DGGITQSPKYLFRKEGQNVTLSCEQNLNHDAMYWYRQDPGQGLRLIYYSQIVNDFQKGDIAEGYSVSREKKESFPLTVTSAQKNPTAFYLCASATGVTGNYGYTFGSGTRLTVV.

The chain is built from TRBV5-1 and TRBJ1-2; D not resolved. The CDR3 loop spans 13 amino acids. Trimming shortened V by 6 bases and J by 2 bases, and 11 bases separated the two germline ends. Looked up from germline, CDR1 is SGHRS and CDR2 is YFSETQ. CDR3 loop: CASKAEGNYGYTF. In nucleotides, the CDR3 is TGCGCCAGCAAGGCCGAGGGAAACTATGGCTACACCTTC.

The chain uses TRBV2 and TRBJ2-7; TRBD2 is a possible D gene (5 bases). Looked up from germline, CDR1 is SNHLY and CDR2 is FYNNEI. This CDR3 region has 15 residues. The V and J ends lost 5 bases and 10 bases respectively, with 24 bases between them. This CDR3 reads CASSYRTDQGGQQYF. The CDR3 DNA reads TGTGCCAGCAGTTACCGGACGGACCAAGGAGGCCAACAGTACTTC.

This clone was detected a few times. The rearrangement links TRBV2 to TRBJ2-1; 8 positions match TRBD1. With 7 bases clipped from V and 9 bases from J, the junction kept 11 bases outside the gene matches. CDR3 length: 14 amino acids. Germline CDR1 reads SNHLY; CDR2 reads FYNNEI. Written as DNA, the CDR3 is TGTGCCAGCAAGCTGGACAGGGAAGTGGGTGAGCAGTTCTTC. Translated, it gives CASKLDREVGEQFF.

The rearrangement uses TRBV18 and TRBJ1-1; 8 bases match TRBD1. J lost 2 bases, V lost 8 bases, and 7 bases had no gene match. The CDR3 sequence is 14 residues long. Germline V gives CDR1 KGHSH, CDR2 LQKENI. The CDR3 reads CASRKDRDNTEAFF. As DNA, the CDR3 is TGTGCCAGCAGAAAGGACAGGGACAACACTGAAGCTTTCTTT. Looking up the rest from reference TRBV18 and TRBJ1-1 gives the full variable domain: NAGVMQNPRHLVRRRGQEARLRCSPMKGHSHVYWYRQLPEEGLKFMVYLQKENIIDESGMPKERFSAEFPKEGPSILRIQQVVRGDSAAYFCASRKDRDNTEAFFGQGTRLTVV.

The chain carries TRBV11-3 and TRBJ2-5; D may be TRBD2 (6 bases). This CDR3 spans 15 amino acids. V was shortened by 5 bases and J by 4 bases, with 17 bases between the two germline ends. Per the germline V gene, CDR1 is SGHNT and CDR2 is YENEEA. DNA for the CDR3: TGTGCCAGCAGCCCCCCCGGAGGGCTGAGAGAGACCCAGTACTTC. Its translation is CASSPPGGLRETQYF.

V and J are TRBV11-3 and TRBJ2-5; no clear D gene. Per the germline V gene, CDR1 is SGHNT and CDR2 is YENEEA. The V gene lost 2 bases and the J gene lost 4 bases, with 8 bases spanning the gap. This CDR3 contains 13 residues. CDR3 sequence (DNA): TGTGCCAGCAGCTTAAATGTGGGAGAGACCCAGTACTTC. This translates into CASSLNVGETQYF.

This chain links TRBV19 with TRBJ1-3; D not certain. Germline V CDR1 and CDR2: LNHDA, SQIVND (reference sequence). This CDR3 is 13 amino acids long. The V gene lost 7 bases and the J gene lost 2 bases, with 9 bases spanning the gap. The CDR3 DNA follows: TGTGCCAGTAAGAAGGTCGCTGGAAACACCATATATTTT. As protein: CASKKVAGNTIYF.

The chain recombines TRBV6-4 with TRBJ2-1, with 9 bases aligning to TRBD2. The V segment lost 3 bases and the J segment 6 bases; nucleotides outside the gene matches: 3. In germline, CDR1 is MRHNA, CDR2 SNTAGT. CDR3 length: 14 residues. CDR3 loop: CASSECGRVNEQFF. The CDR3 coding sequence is TGTGCCAGCAGTGAATGCGGGAGGGTCAATGAGCAGTTCTTC.

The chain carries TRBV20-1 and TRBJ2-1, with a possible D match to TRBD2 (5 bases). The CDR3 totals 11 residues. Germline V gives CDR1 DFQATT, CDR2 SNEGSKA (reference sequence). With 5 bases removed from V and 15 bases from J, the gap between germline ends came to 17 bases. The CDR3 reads CSAAYSDQVFF. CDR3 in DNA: TGCAGTGCTGCCTATAGCGACCAGGTGTTCTTC.

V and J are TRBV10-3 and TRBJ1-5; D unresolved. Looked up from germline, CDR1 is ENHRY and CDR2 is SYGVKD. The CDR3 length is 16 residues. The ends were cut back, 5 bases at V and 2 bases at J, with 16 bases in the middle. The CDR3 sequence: CAISRTLQSGNQPQHF. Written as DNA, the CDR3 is TGTGCCATCAGTCGGACCCTACAATCTGGCAATCAGCCCCAGCATTTT.

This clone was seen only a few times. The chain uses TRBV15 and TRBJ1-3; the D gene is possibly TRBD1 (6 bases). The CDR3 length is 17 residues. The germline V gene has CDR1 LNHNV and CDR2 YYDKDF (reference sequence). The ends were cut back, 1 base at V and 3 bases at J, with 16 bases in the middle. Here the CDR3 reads CATSRGNRDRIGNTIYF. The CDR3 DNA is TGTGCCACCAGCAGAGGGAACAGGGACCGGATTGGAAACACCATATATTTT.

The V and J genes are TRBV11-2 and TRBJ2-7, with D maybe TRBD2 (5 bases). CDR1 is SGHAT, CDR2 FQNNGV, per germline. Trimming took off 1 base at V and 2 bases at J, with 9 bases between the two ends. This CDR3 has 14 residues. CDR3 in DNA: TGTGCCAGCAGCTTAGGAGAGCGGACCTACGAGCAGTACTTC. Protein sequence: CASSLGERTYEQYF.

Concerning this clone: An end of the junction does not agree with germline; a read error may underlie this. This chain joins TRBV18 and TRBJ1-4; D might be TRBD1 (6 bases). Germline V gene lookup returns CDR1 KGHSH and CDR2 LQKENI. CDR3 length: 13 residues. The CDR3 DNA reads TGTGCCAGCACGGGGACAACGAATGAAAAACTGTTTTTT. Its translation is CASTGTTNEKLFF.

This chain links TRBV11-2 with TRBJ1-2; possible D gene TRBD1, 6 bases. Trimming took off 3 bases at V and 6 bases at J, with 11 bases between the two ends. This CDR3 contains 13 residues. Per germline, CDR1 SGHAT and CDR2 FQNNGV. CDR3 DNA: TGTGCCAGCAGCTTCTGGCAGGGGAATGGCTACACCTTC. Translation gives CASSFWQGNGYTF.

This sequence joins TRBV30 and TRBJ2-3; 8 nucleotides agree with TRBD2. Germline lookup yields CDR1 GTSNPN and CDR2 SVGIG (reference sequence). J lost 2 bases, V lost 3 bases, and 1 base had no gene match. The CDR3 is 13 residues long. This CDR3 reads CAWRLAVTDTQYF. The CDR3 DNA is TGTGCCTGGAGACTAGCGGTCACAGATACGCAGTATTTT.

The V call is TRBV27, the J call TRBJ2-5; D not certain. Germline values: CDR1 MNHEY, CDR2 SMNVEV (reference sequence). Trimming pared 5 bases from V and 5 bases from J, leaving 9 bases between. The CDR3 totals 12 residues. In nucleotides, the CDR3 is TGTGCCAGCAGTAGCCCCGGCGAGACCCAGTACTTC. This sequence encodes CASSSPGETQYF.

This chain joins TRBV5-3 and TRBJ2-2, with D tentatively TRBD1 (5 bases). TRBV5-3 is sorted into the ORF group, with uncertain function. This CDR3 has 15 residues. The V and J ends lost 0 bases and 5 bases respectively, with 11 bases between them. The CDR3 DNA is TGTGCCAGAAGCTTGGTGGGCAGGGTAACCGGGGAGCTGTTTTTT. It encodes CARSLVGRVTGELFF.

The CDR3 DNA is TGTGCCAGCAGTTCAGGCCTCTCTGGGGCCAACGTCCTGACTTTC. Translated: CASSSGLSGANVLTF. J is TRBJ2-6 and V is TRBV27, with D unclear. Looked up from germline, CDR1 is MNHEY and CDR2 is SMNVEV (reference sequence). The CDR3 sequence is 15 residues long. V lost 4 bases to trimming and J lost 0 bases, with 7 bases between them.

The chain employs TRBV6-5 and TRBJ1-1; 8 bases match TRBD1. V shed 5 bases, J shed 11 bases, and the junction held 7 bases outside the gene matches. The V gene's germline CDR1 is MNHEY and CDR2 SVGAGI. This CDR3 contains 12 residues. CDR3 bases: TGTGCCAGCAGTCCCACGGACAGGGCGGCTTTCTTT. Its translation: CASSPTDRAAFF.

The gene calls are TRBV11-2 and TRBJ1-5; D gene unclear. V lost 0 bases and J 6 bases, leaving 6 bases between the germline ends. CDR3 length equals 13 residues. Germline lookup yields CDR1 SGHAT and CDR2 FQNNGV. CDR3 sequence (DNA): TGTGCCAGCAGCTTAGATCGGGGTCAGCCCCAGCATTTT. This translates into CASSLDRGQPQHF.

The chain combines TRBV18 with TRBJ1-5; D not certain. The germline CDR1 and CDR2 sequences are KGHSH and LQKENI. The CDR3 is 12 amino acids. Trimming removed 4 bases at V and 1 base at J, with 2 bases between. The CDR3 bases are TGTGCCAGCTCACGGAGCAATCAGCCCCAGCATTTT. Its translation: CASSRSNQPQHF.